This entry is about one TCR beta chain. Its antigen is unidentified. The data originate from a study of beta chain features in type 1 diabetes. Looking at the study overall: There was similarity between patients and healthy donors in age, gender and cell yields. Cells sorted and examined across all samples totaled more than 90,000,000. Overall study findings and caveats: Reduced insertions and increased deletions marked VDJ junctions in type 1 diabetes patients.

The isolated RNA, all of it, was reverse transcribed, so expressed TCRB transcripts were what got sequenced. Libraries were prepared by immunoSEQ multiplex PCR; TCRdb keeps only in-frame clonotypes and omits some of them. The sample comprises about 900,000 clones, about 17% of which are singletons, and about 0.02% rests with the top ten. Sorting of CD4+ naive, central memory, regulatory and stem cell-like memory cells was performed via CD45RO/CCR7/CD25/CD127/CD95/CD27. V lost 5 bases to trimming and J lost 12 bases, with 17 bases between them. This CDR3 comprises 13 residues. In germline, CDR1 is SGHAT, CDR2 FQNNGV.

This receptor was identified in a woman aged 18-29 years in good health. The sample was naive CD4+ T cells from blood. This chain joins TRBV11-2 and TRBJ2-1; tentatively, D is TRBD1 (6 bases). The CDR3: CASSPGTLNWQFF. The DNA of the CDR3 is TGTGCCAGCAGCCCCGGGACACTAAATTGGCAGTTCTTC. The full variable domain, in which reference TRBV11-2 and TRBJ2-1 provide the parts outside the CDR3, is EAGVAQSPRYKIIEKRQSVAFWCNPISGHATLYWYQQILGQGPKLLIQFQNNGVVDDSQLPKDRFSAERLKGVDSTLKIQPAKLEDSAVYLCASSPGTLNWQFFGPGTRLTVL.